This TCR beta chain was sequenced during a study of brain metastases from non-small cell lung cancer. Produced via immunoSEQ multiplex PCR; TCRdb's table is partial and in-frame only. The sample comprises fewer than 3,000 clones, roughly 82% of which are singletons, and 15% to 20% rests with the top ten. After removal of 1 base from V and 4 bases from J, the junction contained 6 bases not matched to a gene. The CDR3 runs to 17 residues. From germline, CDR1 is KGHSH and CDR2 LQKENI. This chain uses TRBV18 with TRBJ2-2; TRBD1 aligns across 10 bases. This sequence was found in a donor aged 40 or over with non-small cell lung cancer. The specimen was primary lung tumor tissue. CDR3 DNA sequence: TGTGCCAGCTCACCACGGGACAGGGGTTTGGCCACCGGGGAGCTGTTTTTT. Its protein is CASSPRDRGLATGELFF.